The 28 T cell receptor beta chains below were found in one sample sequenced in a study of blood T cell repertoires in COVID-19. The method was immunoSEQ multiplex PCR; TCRdb's version includes in-frame clones alone and lacks a portion of them. The data show 250,000 to 300,000 clones, 75% to 90% seen once. The specimen sequenced was peripheral blood. Receptor source: a woman aged 40 to 50 who had recovered from COVID-19.

This clone appeared once. V gene TRBV12-5 combines with J gene TRBJ2-7; D is possibly TRBD1 (5 bases). This CDR3 is built from 19 residues. The V gene lost 6 bases and the J gene lost 4 bases, with 31 bases spanning the gap. Germline V CDR1 and CDR2: LGHNT, FRNRAP. The CDR3 DNA sequence: TGTGCTAGTGGGGAGATAGGGAATAAACAGGTAAAGCACCCTTACGAGCAGTACGTC. Translation gives CASGEIGNKQVKHPYEQYV.

This clone has just a few counts. The chain joins TRBV11-3 to TRBJ2-3, with D possibly matching TRBD2 (5 bases). The CDR3 totals 14 residues. Trimming removed 2 bases at V and 8 bases at J, with 14 bases between. Germline lookup yields CDR1 SGHNT and CDR2 YENEEA. CDR3 bases: TGTGCCAGCAGCTTATCGAGGGCCGCCGGTACGCAGTATTTT. Translation gives CASSLSRAAGTQYF. The full variable domain, in which reference TRBV11-3 and TRBJ2-3 provide the parts outside the CDR3, is EAGVVQSPRYKIIEKKQPVAFWCNPISGHNTLYWYLQNLGQGPELLIRYENEEAVDDSQLPKDRFSAERLKGVDSTLKIQPAELGDSAVYLCASSLSRAAGTQYFGPGTRLTVL.

The chain uses TRBV4-1 and TRBJ2-1; possibly TRBD2 for D (6 bases). The CDR3 runs to 14 residues. Germline values: CDR1 MGHRA, CDR2 YSYEKL. The V gene lost 5 bases and the J gene lost 5 bases, with 13 bases spanning the gap. CDR3 sequence (DNA): TGCGCCAGCAGCTTCCCGGGACTGCACAATGAGCAGTTCTTC. Amino acid sequence: CASSFPGLHNEQFF.

The chain couples TRBV18 to TRBJ2-3; D possibly corresponds to TRBD1 (5 bases). Germline CDR1 and CDR2: KGHSH and LQKENI. This CDR3 has 15 amino acids. V lost 1 base and J lost 5, with 13 bases in between. The CDR3 reads CASSPLSGFGDTQYF. The CDR3 nucleotides are TGTGCCAGCTCACCACTTTCAGGGTTTGGAGATACGCAGTATTTT.

This clone occurred once. The chain links TRBV5-4 to TRBJ1-1; a possible D gene is TRBD1 (6 bases). From germline, CDR1 is SGHNT and CDR2 YYREEE (reference sequence). V was pared by 4 bases and J by 1 base, with 11 bases between. This CDR3 is built from 14 residues. The CDR3: CASSIDRTNTEAFF. The CDR3 nucleotides are TGTGCCAGCAGCATTGACAGGACGAACACTGAAGCTTTCTTT.

This chain uses TRBV2 with TRBJ1-1, with TRBD1 matching over 7 bases. Per the germline V gene, CDR1 is SNHLY and CDR2 is FYNNEI. The CDR3 spans 13 residues. The V gene end was trimmed by 7 bases and the J gene end by 3 bases; junction bases not matched to a gene: 5. As DNA, the CDR3 is TGTGCCAGCACGAGGGGACAGTACACTGAAGCTTTCTTT. Amino acid sequence: CASTRGQYTEAFF.

This sequence joins TRBV2 and TRBJ2-5; 16 bases fit TRBD2. Germline V CDR1 and CDR2: SNHLY, FYNNEI. This CDR3 contains 19 residues. J gave up 6 bases and V 4 bases, and 14 bases lay outside the gene matches. CDR3 bases: TGTGCCAGCAGTGTTTCACCGGGACTAGCGGGAGGGCCGTCCCAGACCCAGTACTTC. Translating it yields CASSVSPGLAGGPSQTQYF.

The rearrangement joins TRBV2 to TRBJ2-7, with 9 bases aligning to TRBD2. Unmatched junction bases numbered 3, after V lost 6 bases and J lost 0 bases. The germline V gene encodes CDR1 SNHLY and CDR2 FYNNEI. The CDR3 is 14 residues long. CDR3 amino acids: CASRRTSDSYEQYF. DNA for the CDR3: TGTGCCAGCAGACGGACTAGCGACTCCTACGAGCAGTACTTC.

The chain employs TRBV29-1 and TRBJ1-6; TRBD1 matches 9 bases. Germline assignment: CDR1 SQVTM and CDR2 ANQGSEA. V lost 5 bases and J lost 7; bases outside the gene matches: 6. This CDR3 is built from 14 residues. The CDR3 loop is CSVSWTGENSPLHF. CDR3 DNA: TGCAGCGTTTCGTGGACAGGGGAGAATTCACCCCTCCACTTT. The full variable domain, rest sourced from reference TRBV29-1 and TRBJ1-6, is SAVISQKPSRDICQRGTSLTIQCQVDSQVTMMFWYRQQPGQSLTLIATANQGSEATYESGFVIDKFPISRPNLTFSTLTVSNMSPEDSSIYLCSVSWTGENSPLHFGNGTRLTVT.

The V and J genes are TRBV7-3 and TRBJ2-5, with D possibly matching TRBD1 (6 bases). The germline gives CDR1 SGHTA, CDR2 FQGTGA. Trimming removed 5 bases at V and 9 bases at J, with 19 bases between. The CDR3 loop spans 14 amino acids. The CDR3 DNA is TGTGCCAGCAGCCCAGGCACGGACCCAGGGGCCCAGTACTTC. Protein sequence: CASSPGTDPGAQYF.

This chain connects TRBV27 to TRBJ2-7; 11 positions agree with TRBD2. The CDR3 has 15 amino acids. The germline gives CDR1 MNHEY, CDR2 SMNVEV (reference sequence). Unmatched junction bases numbered 12, after V lost 9 bases and J lost 5 bases. The CDR3 DNA sequence: TGTGCCAGTTGGGGTATTAGCGGGGGGGATAACGAGCAGTACTTC. This gives the protein CASWGISGGDNEQYF.

CDR3 loop: CASSLSVGGTEAFF. As DNA, the CDR3 is TGCGCCAGCAGCCTATCCGTCGGGGGCACTGAAGCTTTCTTT. V gene TRBV4-3 combines with J gene TRBJ1-1; D may be TRBD1 (5 bases). The CDR3 runs to 14 residues. Trimming cost V 4 bases and J 4 bases, with 13 bases left between them. Germline CDR1 reads LGHNA; CDR2 reads YSLEER.

This sequence joins TRBV9 and TRBJ2-1; the match to TRBD2 covers 14 bases. The CDR3 sequence is 19 residues long. J lost 6 bases, V lost 4 bases, and 15 bases had no gene match. CDR1 and CDR2 from the germline V gene are SGDLS and YYNGEE. CDR3 region: CASSPTGVTSGGALNEQFF. The CDR3 bases are TGTGCCAGCAGCCCAACCGGGGTGACTAGCGGGGGGGCCCTCAATGAGCAGTTCTTC.

The sample holds a few counts of this clone. This chain connects TRBV6-5 to TRBJ1-5, with 8 nucleotides matching TRBD1. This CDR3 comprises 14 residues. V trimming: 4 bases; J trimming: 6 bases; junction bases outside the gene matches: 5. CDR1 and CDR2 from the germline V gene are MNHEY and SVGAGI. CDR3 in DNA: TGTGCCAGCAGTTTTAGCGGACAGGGTCAGCCCCAGCATTTT. This translates into CASSFSGQGQPQHF.

The chain joins TRBV30 to TRBJ1-2; D is perhaps TRBD1 (6 bases). Germline lookup yields CDR1 GTSNPN and CDR2 SVGIG (reference sequence). The CDR3 loop spans 15 amino acids. The V end was cut by 4 bases, the J end by 8 bases, with 23 bases between. CDR3 region: CAWKGDMRGPGGYTF. The CDR3 DNA reads as TGTGCCTGGAAGGGGGACATGAGGGGCCCGGGGGGCTACACCTTC.

The chain uses TRBV13 and TRBJ2-7; 11 bases are a match to TRBD2. Germline values: CDR1 PRHDT, CDR2 FYEKMQ (reference sequence). The CDR3 length is 15 residues. After removal of 4 bases from V and 2 bases from J, the junction contained 4 bases not matched to a gene. The DNA for the CDR3 is TGTGCCAGCAGCTCAACTAGCGGGGGCGCCTACGAGCAGTACGTC. Translating it yields CASSSTSGGAYEQYV.

The chain is built from TRBV6-5 and TRBJ1-2, with no clear D. CDR1 and CDR2 (germline): MNHEY, SVGAGI. The length of the CDR3 is 14 residues. Trimming shortened V by 6 bases and J by 2 bases, and 13 bases separated the two germline ends. CDR3 coding DNA: TGTGCCAGCAGCCGCAGCGGACCGAACTATGGCTACACCTTC. Translated, it gives CASSRSGPNYGYTF.

V gene TRBV4-2 combines with J gene TRBJ2-7; 9 bases map to TRBD2. V shed 0 bases, J shed 4 bases, and the junction held 4 bases outside the gene matches. Per germline, CDR1 LGHNA and CDR2 YNFKEQ. The CDR3 is made up of 15 amino acids. The CDR3 DNA is TGTGCCAGCAGCCAAGAAGCGGGGGGCCTTTACGAGCAGTACTTC. Its protein product is CASSQEAGGLYEQYF.

The chain recombines TRBV5-5 with TRBJ1-2, with no clear D. V was pared by 0 bases and J by 4 bases, with 22 bases between. The CDR3 extends over 18 amino acids. Germline lookup yields CDR1 SGHKS and CDR2 YYEKEE (reference sequence). CDR3 sequence (DNA): TGTGCCAGCAGCTTGGACTTATTAGGGAGAAGAGAACTCTATGGCTACACCTTC. Translation: CASSLDLLGRRELYGYTF.

The chain joins TRBV5-6 to TRBJ2-7, with D unclear. V was clipped by 3 bases and J by 0 bases, with 10 bases between them. CDR3 length: 14 amino acids. Germline V gene lookup returns CDR1 SGHDT and CDR2 YYEEEE. CDR3 sequence: CASSSLDNSYEQYF. The CDR3 DNA reads as TGTGCCAGCAGCTCTTTAGACAACTCCTACGAGCAGTACTTC. Full variable domain (rest looked up from reference TRBV5-6 and TRBJ2-7): DAGVTQSPTHLIKTRGQQVTLRCSPKSGHDTVSWYQQALGQGPQFIFQYYEEEERQRGNFPDRFSGHQFPNYSSELNVNALLLGDSALYLCASSSLDNSYEQYFGPGTRLTVT.

This chain connects TRBV10-2 to TRBJ2-7, with 7 bases fitting TRBD1. The CDR3 consists of 14 residues. Germline V gene lookup returns CDR1 WSHSY and CDR2 SAAADI. V lost 1 base, J lost 6 bases, and 6 bases stayed unmatched. In nucleotides, the CDR3 is TGCGCCAGCAGTGAGTTGACAGGGAAAGGCGAGCAGTACGTC. Translation: CASSELTGKGEQYV.

The CDR3, as DNA: TGTGCCAGTACCAGCCAAGCGGCTAGGAACAATCAGCCCCAGCATTTT. Translated, it gives CASTSQAARNNQPQHF. The chain is built from TRBV19 and TRBJ1-5, with D hard to call. The CDR3 contains 16 residues. Trimming removed 7 bases at V and 3 bases at J, with 19 bases between. Germline CDR1 reads LNHDA; CDR2 reads SQIVND (reference sequence).

The chain has TRBV7-2 and TRBJ2-2, with a tentative D call TRBD2 (5 bases). The CDR3 has 13 amino acids. Germline V gene data show CDR1 as SGHTA and CDR2 as FQGNSA. Trimming shortened V by 5 bases and J by 8 bases, and 12 bases separated the two germline ends. CDR3 DNA sequence: TGTGCCAGCAGCCAACGCAGCGGTGGGGAGCTGTTTTTT. Translated, it gives CASSQRSGGELFF.

J is TRBJ2-7 and V is TRBV7-2, with 15 bases aligning to TRBD2. The CDR3 totals 13 residues. Germline V gives CDR1 SGHTA, CDR2 FQGNSA. The CDR3, as DNA: TGTGCCAGCAGCTGGACTAGCGGGAGGGACCTGGGCGTC. It is translated as CASSWTSGRDLGV.

The V gene is TRBV20-1, the J gene TRBJ1-1; tentative D call: TRBD1 (5 bases). Germline loops: CDR1 DFQATT, CDR2 SNEGSKA (reference sequence). V shed 6 bases and J shed 1 base, with 15 bases lying between them. This CDR3 is built from 14 residues. The CDR3 sequence is CSASGWGGNTEAFF. CDR3 DNA sequence: TGCAGTGCCAGTGGGTGGGGGGGGAACACTGAAGCTTTCTTT.

V and J are TRBV28 and TRBJ1-2; 8 bases match TRBD1. CDR1 and CDR2 (germline): MDHEN, SYDVKM. V lost 6 bases to trimming and J lost 3 bases; unmatched junction nucleotides: 6. The CDR3 is 14 residues long. CDR3 nucleotide sequence: TGTGCCAGCAGGCCAACAGGGGGACACTATGGCTACACCTTC. This encodes CASRPTGGHYGYTF.

This chain joins TRBV27 and TRBJ2-7; D call uncertain. V lost 2 bases to trimming and J lost 9 bases, with 8 bases between them. This CDR3 comprises 11 residues. Germline CDR1 reads MNHEY; CDR2 reads SMNVEV (reference sequence). Written as DNA, the CDR3 is TGTGCCAGCAGTTTAGTCTGTTGGCAGTACGTC. Amino acid sequence: CASSLVCWQYV.

This chain links TRBV6-5 with TRBJ1-6, with TRBD1 identical over 7 bases. This CDR3 has 14 amino acids. The V segment lost 6 bases and the J segment 6 bases; nucleotides outside the gene matches: 5. Germline V CDR1 and CDR2: MNHEY, SVGAGI. The CDR3 coding sequence is TGTGCCAGCAGCCTGACAGGGTTTAATTCACCCCTCCACTTT. Translation gives CASSLTGFNSPLHF.